The source of this TCR beta chain is a study of shared clonotypes between healthy human individuals. The overall study: Three plates were used per donor for CD4 naive, three for CD4 memory, two for CD8 naive and one for CD8 memory.

Study-wide results and caveats: Shared across a few donors were 5% to 6% of the naive CD4 clonotypes.

With regard to this clone: Its matching antigen is unknown.

At the deep level, the assay was run. Repertoires were generated with immunoSEQ multiplex PCR, while TCRdb's copy carries only in-frame clones and drops some. Of 1.5 million to 2.5 million clones listed, approximately 94% are singletons. The CDR3 extends over 16 amino acids. V was shortened by 0 bases and J by 7 bases, with 20 bases between the two germline ends. Looked up from germline, CDR1 is SGHRS and CDR2 is YFSETQ. CD45RO-negative CD8 cells positively selected for CCR7 made up the naive population, which excluded terminally differentiated effector memory CD45RA+ cells. Those who donated, Caucasian adults without exception, all lived in Nashville, Tennessee.

This chain links TRBV5-1 with TRBJ2-7; a weak D match, TRBD1 (6 bases). This receptor was obtained from a young man in good health. The sequenced material came from naive CD8+ T cells sorted from blood. The CDR3: CASSLGGQQGPKEQYF. The CDR3 bases are TGCGCCAGCAGCTTGGGAGGTCAGCAGGGGCCTAAAGAGCAGTACTTC.